One TCR beta chain is described in this entry. Its antigen is not known. These data originate in a study of regulatory T cells in long-lasting Graves disease. General study points: Public clonotype sharing was higher in persistent than newly diagnosed patients. There was favoring of TRBV28, TRBJ1-2 and TRBJ2-5 in persistent disease.

To make TCR beta libraries, researchers used iRepertoire HTBI primers and Arm-PCR of CDR3 regions. MiXCR was run by TCRdb on the multiplex PCR reads, yielding one entry per CDR3 protein. The data contain 400,000 to 450,000 distinct CDR3 sequences, about 16% of them seen just once; the ten biggest clones take up 16%. V lost 7 bases and J 0 bases, leaving 7 bases between the germline ends. The CDR3 runs to 12 residues. Sample time point: newly diagnosed GD, antithyroid drugs for less than 3 months. Construction of the TCR library relied on RNA isolated from PBMCs. This sample also belongs to another study, concerning T cells in Graves' hyperthyroidism and ophthalmopathy. Per that study: Initially, a first-round RT-PCR of the TCR CDR3 employed the HTBI primer set.

Sample: peripheral blood mononuclear cells (PBMCs), taken at new diagnosis, from a patient treated with antithyroid drugs. This receptor was taken from a woman in her twenties or thirties with Graves disease. The gene calls are TRBV12-3 or TRBV12-4 and TRBJ2-7; D remains unclear. This CDR3 is CASKLNSYEQYF. CDR3 DNA: TGTGCCAGCAAACTTAACTCCTACGAGCAGTACTTC.